Following are 23 T cell receptor beta chains from one sample sequenced in a study of regulatory T cells in long-lasting Graves disease (dated by TCRdb to the early 2020s). Library preparation employed multiplex PCR. The sequencer listed for this sample is Illumina HiSeq 4000. TCR beta libraries were built with iRepertoire HTBI primers and Arm-PCR amplification of CDR3 regions. Using fastp trimming at Q25 and MiXCR clonotype assembly, TCRdb reanalyzed the public sequencing data and kept in-frame beta chains. Here each entry gathers all rows of one CDR3 protein and keeps the most common genes and DNA. This sample holds about 440,000 distinct CDR3 sequences; 15% were observed only once. The ten largest clones add up to roughly 17% of the sample. In light of the paper, this sample's time point label describes: newly diagnosed GD, antithyroid drugs for less than 3 months. RNA was extracted from PBMCs in TRIzol for both TCR sequencing and RNA sequencing.

The data were also submitted as part of a second study, on T cells in Graves' hyperthyroidism and ophthalmopathy.

Specimen: peripheral blood mononuclear cells (PBMCs), collected at new diagnosis, from a patient treated with antithyroid drugs. All receptors come from a woman aged 30 to 39 with Graves disease. Donor details come from another sample of the same person, matched by shared clones.

The CDR3 DNA sequence: TGTGCCTGGGGCAGGGAAGGGGCCAACGTCCTGACTTTC. This encodes CAWGREGANVLTF. The chain has TRBV30 and TRBJ2-6, with D perhaps TRBD1 (5 bases). This CDR3 is built from 13 residues. The germline V gene has CDR1 GTSNPN and CDR2 SVGIG (reference sequence). Between the trimmed V and J ends, which lost 5 bases and 4 bases, there was a span of 9 bases.

This clonotype was seen at least ten times. The rearrangement links TRBV11-2 to TRBJ2-1, with 13 bases lining up with TRBD2. In germline, CDR1 is SGHAT, CDR2 FQNNGV. This CDR3 is 18 amino acids long. The junction had 15 bases not matched to a gene; V was cut back by 6 bases and J by 7 bases. The CDR3: CASRRTSGSSPGGNEQFF. The CDR3 DNA reads as TGTGCCAGCAGGAGGACTAGCGGGAGTAGCCCAGGTGGGAATGAGCAGTTCTTC. Complete variable domain (other parts from reference TRBV11-2 and TRBJ2-1): EAGVAQSPRYKIIEKRQSVAFWCNPISGHATLYWYQQILGQGPKLLIQFQNNGVVDDSQLPKDRFSAERLKGVDSTLKIQPAKLEDSAVYLCASRRTSGSSPGGNEQFFGPGTRLTVL.

Ten or more counts support this clonotype. The chain has TRBV11-2 and TRBJ2-5; D is ambiguous. This CDR3 region has 14 residues. Trimming removed 1 base at V and 1 base at J, with 7 bases between. From germline, CDR1 is SGHAT and CDR2 FQNNGV. The CDR3 protein is CASSLVIAQETQYF. The CDR3 DNA reads as TGTGCCAGCAGCTTAGTCATAGCCCAAGAGACCCAGTACTTC. Based on the CDR3 plus reference TRBV11-2 and TRBJ2-5, the full variable domain is EAGVAQSPRYKIIEKRQSVAFWCNPISGHATLYWYQQILGQGPKLLIQFQNNGVVDDSQLPKDRFSAERLKGVDSTLKIQPAKLEDSAVYLCASSLVIAQETQYFGPGTRLLVL.

In its sample, this clonotype was seen many times. The V and J genes are TRBV28 and TRBJ1-6; TRBD1 matches at 10 bases. This CDR3 is 14 amino acids long. From germline, CDR1 is MDHEN and CDR2 SYDVKM. Losses at the gene ends were 6 bases for V and 10 bases for J; bases not matched to a gene: 6. Here the CDR3 reads CASSKGTGVSPLHF. Written as DNA, the CDR3 is TGTGCCAGCAGCAAGGGGACAGGGGTATCACCCCTCCACTTT.

This clonotype came up many times. The rearrangement links TRBV5-1 to TRBJ2-4, with 7 bases lining up with TRBD1. Germline CDR1 reads SGHRS; CDR2 reads YFSETQ. The length of the CDR3 is 16 residues. The ends lost 0 bases at V and 6 bases at J; junction bases unmatched: 9. The CDR3 spells CASSLADGDSRNIQYF. The CDR3, as DNA: TGCGCCAGCAGCTTGGCCGACGGGGACAGCCGAAACATTCAGTACTTC.

This clonotype was seen at least ten times. This chain connects TRBV6-1 to TRBJ2-7; D is undetermined. Germline V gene lookup returns CDR1 MNHNS and CDR2 SASEGT. The CDR3 extends over 11 amino acids. CDR3 region: CATAAAYEQYF. In DNA form, the CDR3 reads TGTGCTACGGCGGCGGCCTACGAGCAGTACTTC.

This chain connects TRBV20-1 to TRBJ2-1; D ambiguous. Trimming left V 7 bases short and J 10 bases short, with 23 bases between. The CDR3 is 14 residues long. Germline-derived CDR1 and CDR2 are DFQATT and SNEGSKA (reference sequence). Here the CDR3 reads CSVKPWTLPYEQFF. The CDR3 coding sequence is TGCAGTGTAAAACCCTGGACCCTTCCCTACGAGCAGTTCTTC.

The V gene is TRBV5-1, the J gene TRBJ2-2; TRBD2 agrees at 13 bases. The V segment lost 4 bases and the J segment 7 bases; nucleotides outside the gene matches: 7. CDR3 length equals 16 residues. From germline, CDR1 is SGHRS and CDR2 YFSETQ. The CDR3 coding sequence is TGCGCCAGCAGCCCAGAGACTAGCGGGAGGTACGGGGAGCTGTTTTTT. Its protein product is CASSPETSGRYGELFF.

This clonotype was counted at least ten times. The chain combines TRBV7-2 with TRBJ2-1; D not certain. In germline, CDR1 is SGHTA, CDR2 FQGNSA. The CDR3 has 13 residues. Trimming shortened V by 1 base and J by 4 bases, and 5 bases separated the two germline ends. Written as DNA, the CDR3 is TGTGCCAGCAGCTTAGAGGAGTACAATGAGCAGTTCTTC. Protein: CASSLEEYNEQFF.

Only a few counts were recorded for this clonotype. The rearrangement uses TRBV29-1 and TRBJ2-2; TRBD1 aligns across 11 bases. Germline CDR1 is SQVTM and CDR2 is ANQGSEA. With V trimmed by 7 bases and J by 6 bases, 1 base remained unmatched. The length of the CDR3 is 12 residues. CDR3 bases: TGCAGCGGGACAGGGGGCTCCGGGGAGCTGTTTTTT. Translating it yields CSGTGGSGELFF.

This clonotype occurred many times. This chain uses TRBV11-1 with TRBJ1-2; D uncertain. The CDR3 runs to 14 residues. The V gene lost 5 bases and the J gene lost 4 bases, with 14 bases spanning the gap. CDR1 is SGHAT, CDR2 FQDESV, per germline (reference sequence). CDR3 in amino acids: CASSEGIGRYGYTF. The CDR3 DNA reads as TGTGCCAGCAGCGAAGGAATCGGGCGCTATGGCTACACCTTC.

Regarding this clonotype: A much larger clonotype is one base distant, so this may be a read error. This chain's CDR3 is CASSIGTSVPYEQFF. CDR3 coding DNA: TGTGCCAGCAGCATTGGGACTAGCGTTCCCTACGAGCAGTTCTTC. V gene TRBV28 combines with J gene TRBJ2-1; the match to TRBD2 covers 10 bases. CDR3 length: 15 residues. The germline V gene has CDR1 MDHEN and CDR2 SYDVKM. V trimming: 6 bases; J trimming: 10 bases; junction bases outside the gene matches: 12.

In its sample, this clonotype was seen many times. J is TRBJ2-1 and V is TRBV5-1; 11 bases map to TRBD2. The CDR3 is 18 amino acids. Germline lookup yields CDR1 SGHRS and CDR2 YFSETQ. V was clipped by 1 base and J by 3 bases; unmatched bases: 9. The CDR3 here is CASSLSGLAGGLYNEQFF. The DNA for the CDR3 is TGCGCCAGCAGCTTGTCGGGTCTAGCGGGAGGACTCTACAATGAGCAGTTCTTC.

The gene calls are TRBV9 and TRBJ2-1, with D perhaps being TRBD1 or TRBD2 (5 bases each). V was trimmed by 0 bases and J by 10 bases, leaving 8 bases between them. Germline assignment: CDR1 SGDLS and CDR2 YYNGEE. CDR3 length equals 12 residues. The chain's CDR3 is CASSVEWGEQFF. CDR3 sequence (DNA): TGTGCCAGCAGCGTAGAATGGGGGGAGCAGTTCTTC.

This clonotype appeared many times. V usage is TRBV7-9 and J usage is TRBJ1-4, with TRBD1 identical over 7 bases. V gave up 5 bases and J gave up 0 bases; unmatched junction bases: 6. The CDR3 runs 16 residues. Germline CDR1 reads SEHNR; CDR2 reads FQNEAQ (reference sequence). In DNA, the CDR3 is TGTGCCAGCAGCCTCGGACAGGTGACAACTAATGAAAAACTGTTTTTT. Translation: CASSLGQVTTNEKLFF. The whole variable domain, filled in from reference TRBV7-9 and TRBJ1-4, reads DTGVSQNPRHKITKRGQNVTFRCDPISEHNRLYWYRQTLGQGPEFLTYFQNEAQLEKSRLLSDRFSAERPKGSFSTLEIQRTEQGDSAMYLCASSLGQVTTNEKLFFGSGTQLSVL.

This clonotype was seen ten or more times. The chain has TRBV27 and TRBJ1-2; no firm D call. Germline CDR1 is MNHEY and CDR2 is SMNVEV (reference sequence). CDR3 length equals 15 residues. Trimming pared 4 bases from V and 0 bases from J, leaving 12 bases between. CDR3 in amino acids: CASSSVVQPNYGYTF. Written as DNA, the CDR3 is TGTGCCAGCAGTTCTGTCGTCCAGCCTAACTATGGCTACACCTTC.

This clonotype was seen ten or more times. This chain links TRBV29-1 with TRBJ2-1; the D is unclear. V was trimmed by 8 bases and J by 8 bases, leaving 13 bases between them. This CDR3 is 11 amino acids long. Germline CDR1 is SQVTM and CDR2 is ANQGSEA. CDR3 sequence (DNA): TGCAGCTGTGGGGTGGGTGATGAGCAGTTCTTC. Protein sequence: CSCGVGDEQFF.

The J gene is TRBJ2-7, the V gene TRBV11-1; D is unresolved. With 6 bases removed from V and 0 bases from J, the gap between germline ends came to 12 bases. Germline loops: CDR1 SGHAT, CDR2 FQDESV (reference sequence). The length of the CDR3 is 14 residues. This chain's CDR3 is CASSNSLSSYEQYF. The CDR3 region has the DNA TGTGCCAGCAGTAATAGCCTAAGCTCCTACGAGCAGTACTTC.

The V gene is TRBV4-1, the J gene TRBJ2-1, with 13 positions matching TRBD2. Germline V CDR1 and CDR2: MGHRA, YSYEKL. After removal of 4 bases from V and 9 bases from J, the junction contained 18 bases not matched to a gene. The CDR3 contains 19 residues. The CDR3 DNA follows: TGCGCCAGCAGCCGAGCGGGACTAGCGGGACCTCCCCGCTCGCCTGAGCAGTTCTTC. Protein product: CASSRAGLAGPPRSPEQFF.

In this sample, this clonotype turned up many times. CDR3 sequence: CSVEGLSGSTDTQYF. The CDR3 nucleotides are TGCAGCGTTGAAGGGCTAAGCGGGAGCACAGATACGCAGTATTTT. The chain combines TRBV29-1 with TRBJ2-3, with a weak D call TRBD2 (6 bases). The CDR3 runs to 15 residues. In germline, CDR1 is SQVTM, CDR2 ANQGSEA. Trimming stripped 1 base from V and 0 bases from J, with 11 bases between.

Many counts were recorded for this clonotype. The chain couples TRBV2 to TRBJ1-1; maybe TRBD1 (6 bases). Germline V gene data show CDR1 as SNHLY and CDR2 as FYNNEI. Trimming removed 3 bases from V and 5 bases from J, with 13 bases in between. The CDR3 has 14 residues. CDR3 in DNA: TGTGCCAGCAGTGAGGAGGGGGGGACGACTGAAGCTTTCTTT. Amino acid sequence: CASSEEGGTTEAFF.

This clonotype was counted between two and nine times. The chain employs TRBV28 and TRBJ2-5; D call uncertain. The V and J ends lost 5 bases and 5 bases respectively, with 12 bases between them. CDR3 length equals 13 residues. Germline V CDR1 and CDR2: MDHEN, SYDVKM. CDR3 region: CASSMGMIETQYF. The CDR3 DNA reads as TGTGCCAGCAGTATGGGAATGATCGAGACCCAGTACTTC.

This clonotype was counted ten times or more. V usage is TRBV20-1 and J usage is TRBJ1-2; the D gene is possibly TRBD1 (5 bases). The CDR3 spans 13 residues. Trimming left V 0 bases short and J 8 bases short, with 13 bases between. Germline-derived CDR1 and CDR2 are DFQATT and SNEGSKA (reference sequence). The CDR3 here is CSARDEDTKGYTF. As DNA, the CDR3 is TGCAGTGCTAGAGATGAGGACACGAAAGGCTACACCTTC.